The 29 T cell receptor beta chains below were found in one sample sequenced in a study of blood T cell repertoires in COVID-19. Assay used: immunoSEQ multiplex PCR; TCRdb lists only in-frame clones, some missing. The table records more than 150,000 clones, 84% of them present only once. Sample: peripheral blood. Receptor source: a human donor in a cohort sampled during active COVID-19.

This clone has a handful of counts. The genes are TRBV10-3 and TRBJ1-1, with D possibly matching TRBD1 (5 bases). The CDR3 length is 11 residues. With 3 bases removed from V and 11 bases from J, the gap between germline ends came to 10 bases. In germline, CDR1 is ENHRY, CDR2 SYGVKD. The CDR3: CAISEGAGAFF. DNA for the CDR3: TGTGCCATCAGTGAAGGGGCTGGTGCTTTCTTT.

The chain recombines TRBV11-2 with TRBJ1-1; TRBD1 might be the D (5 bases). The CDR3 spans 14 residues. V dropped 3 bases and J dropped 8 bases, with 16 bases sitting between them. Per germline, CDR1 SGHAT and CDR2 FQNNGV. Here the CDR3 DNA reads TGTGCCAGCAGCTTGGTTTCTCAGGGTATGGAAGCTTTCTTT. It is translated as CASSLVSQGMEAFF. The full variable domain, with the rest looked up from reference TRBV11-2 and TRBJ1-1, is EAGVAQSPRYKIIEKRQSVAFWCNPISGHATLYWYQQILGQGPKLLIQFQNNGVVDDSQLPKDRFSAERLKGVDSTLKIQPAKLEDSAVYLCASSLVSQGMEAFFGQGTRLTVV.

This clone was counted once. This chain connects TRBV5-1 to TRBJ2-7, with D perhaps TRBD1 (6 bases). Trimming stripped 1 base from V and 4 bases from J, with 15 bases between. CDR1 and CDR2 from the germline V gene are SGHRS and YFSETQ. The CDR3 runs 15 residues. CDR3 in amino acids: CASSLYSGALYEQYF. The CDR3, as DNA: TGCGCCAGCAGCTTGTATTCAGGGGCACTTTACGAGCAGTACTTC.

This chain connects TRBV13 to TRBJ2-5; D is unresolved. Germline values: CDR1 PRHDT, CDR2 FYEKMQ (reference sequence). V was cut by 3 bases and J by 5 bases, with 7 bases left in between. The CDR3 sequence is 12 residues long. CDR3 sequence reads: CASSFSRETQYF. The CDR3 DNA reads TGTGCCAGCAGCTTTAGTCGGGAGACCCAGTACTTC.

V is TRBV5-1 and J is TRBJ1-4, with D uncertain. Germline V gives CDR1 SGHRS, CDR2 YFSETQ. This CDR3 contains 14 residues. V was cut by 1 base and J by 5 bases, with 9 bases left in between. The CDR3 DNA reads as TGCGCCAGCAGCTTGTTGGGCATGAATGAAAAACTGTTTTTT. Protein: CASSLLGMNEKLFF.

The chain is built from TRBV7-3 and TRBJ2-1; D unresolved. The CDR3 consists of 14 residues. Trimming took 5 bases from V and 9 from J, leaving 17 bases between them. Germline CDR1 is SGHTA and CDR2 is FQGTGA. CDR3 bases: TGTGCCAGCAGCGATCCCTCTAGATTTGGTGAGCAGTTCTTC. It yields the protein CASSDPSRFGEQFF.

CDR3 residues: CASSFNGGANTGELFF. The CDR3 DNA is TGCGCCAGCAGCTTCAACGGGGGGGCGAACACCGGGGAGCTGTTTTTT. This chain connects TRBV5-1 to TRBJ2-2; 8 bases line up with TRBD2. V shed 2 bases, J shed 0 bases, and the junction held 3 bases outside the gene matches. The CDR3 totals 16 residues. Germline CDR1 reads SGHRS; CDR2 reads YFSETQ.

This clone was recorded a few times. V usage is TRBV4-2 and J usage is TRBJ1-1; the D is unclear. In germline, CDR1 is LGHNA, CDR2 YNFKEQ. The germline V and J ends were trimmed by 3 bases and 0 bases, with 14 bases remaining between them. This CDR3 comprises 16 residues. CDR3 protein: CASSHAPRGMNTEAFF. Written as DNA, the CDR3 is TGTGCCAGCAGCCATGCCCCGAGAGGGATGAACACTGAAGCTTTCTTT.

J is TRBJ1-2 and V is TRBV29-1; 7 nucleotides line up with TRBD1. V was pared by 6 bases and J by 4 bases, with 2 bases of the junction left unmatched. The CDR3 length is 11 residues. Germline loops: CDR1 SQVTM, CDR2 ANQGSEA. The chain's CDR3 is CSVRTGYGYTF. The DNA for the CDR3 is TGCAGCGTCAGGACAGGCTATGGCTACACCTTC.

This clone was observed a single time. The chain couples TRBV18 to TRBJ1-4; D is uncertain. Germline V gene sequence: CDR1 KGHSH, CDR2 LQKENI. Trimming shortened V by 1 base and J by 8 bases, and 11 bases separated the two germline ends. The CDR3 covers 14 residues. The CDR3 DNA reads as TGTGCCAGCTCACCACAGGCAGAAGCGGAAAAACTGTTTTTT. This codes for CASSPQAEAEKLFF.

This clone was picked up a small number of times. The genes are TRBV6-5 and TRBJ1-1, with no clear D. Trimming pared 7 bases from V and 2 bases from J, leaving 11 bases between. Germline CDR1 MNHEY, CDR2 SVGAGI. The CDR3 loop spans 13 amino acids. The CDR3 protein is CASIPRGNTEAFF. In DNA form, the CDR3 reads TGTGCCAGCATCCCAAGAGGAAACACTGAAGCTTTCTTT.

The chain combines TRBV11-1 with TRBJ2-2, with D unresolved. Per germline, CDR1 SGHAT and CDR2 FQDESV (reference sequence). The V gene lost 1 base and the J gene lost 2 bases, with 5 bases spanning the gap. The CDR3 contains 14 residues. DNA for the CDR3: TGTGCCAGCAGCTTAGGGGCAAACACCGGGGAGCTGTTTTTT. Protein product: CASSLGANTGELFF.

A remark on this clone: Distinct nucleotide sequences in the sample also encode this CDR3. V is TRBV19 and J is TRBJ1-2; 8 nucleotides align to TRBD1. The CDR3 length is 12 residues. Unmatched junction bases numbered 4, after V lost 9 bases and J lost 4 bases. From germline, CDR1 is LNHDA and CDR2 SQIVND (reference sequence). CDR3 DNA sequence: TGTGCCAGCTCAACAGGGGGCTATGGCTACACCTTC. Amino acid sequence: CASSTGGYGYTF.

Regarding this clone: The germline gene is not matched at one end of the junction; a read error may be the cause. V and J are TRBV18 and TRBJ2-7; the match to TRBD1 covers 8 bases. This CDR3 is 13 amino acids long. Germline V lookup: CDR1 KGHSH, CDR2 LQKENI. The CDR3 DNA sequence: TGTGCCAGCTCACCGGTAGGACAGGGCTTAATAATCTTC. Amino acids: CASSPVGQGLIIF.

This chain connects TRBV7-9 to TRBJ2-3, with D unclear. V lost 4 bases and J lost 1, with 6 bases in between. Germline V gene data show CDR1 as SEHNR and CDR2 as FQNEAQ (reference sequence). The CDR3 has 13 residues. CDR3: CASSSSGTDTQYF. CDR3 in DNA: TGTGCCAGCAGCTCCTCTGGCACAGATACGCAGTATTTT.

V usage is TRBV27 and J usage is TRBJ1-4, with TRBD1 as a possible D gene (6 bases). The V gene lost 7 bases and the J gene lost 0 bases, with 9 bases spanning the gap. CDR1 MNHEY and CDR2 SMNVEV come from the germline V gene (reference sequence). The CDR3 is made up of 14 amino acids. The CDR3 sequence is CASKRTATNEKLFF. CDR3 coding DNA: TGTGCCAGCAAGCGGACAGCAACTAATGAAAAACTGTTTTTT.

Here the CDR3 reads CASSVSPVSGNTIYF. CDR3 sequence (DNA): TGTGCCAGCAGCGTAAGCCCGGTCTCTGGAAACACCATATATTTT. The chain links TRBV9 to TRBJ1-3; D is uncertain. Germline V gives CDR1 SGDLS, CDR2 YYNGEE. V was clipped by 1 base and J by 0 bases, with 8 bases between them. The CDR3 runs to 15 residues.

The rearrangement joins TRBV25-1 to TRBJ1-4, with D maybe TRBD1 (5 bases). CDR1 is MGHDK, CDR2 SYGVNS, per germline. The CDR3 sequence is 15 residues long. V gave up 6 bases and J gave up 5 bases, with 16 bases separating them. The CDR3 region has the DNA TGTGCCAGCAGCGGCTGGAGGGGAGGGAATGAAAAACTGTTTTTT. As protein: CASSGWRGGNEKLFF.

J is TRBJ2-1 and V is TRBV7-9, with D possibly being TRBD2 (5 bases). Germline V gives CDR1 SEHNR, CDR2 FQNEAQ (reference sequence). The V gene lost 2 bases and the J gene lost 5 bases, with 7 bases spanning the gap. The CDR3 runs 13 residues. The CDR3 DNA reads TGTGCCAGCAGCTTACCGACTAACAATGAGCAGTTCTTC. Residues: CASSLPTNNEQFF. The variable domain in full, with the rest retrieved from reference TRBV7-9 and TRBJ2-1, is DTGVSQNPRHKITKRGQNVTFRCDPISEHNRLYWYRQTLGQGPEFLTYFQNEAQLEKSRLLSDRFSAERPKGSFSTLEIQRTEQGDSAMYLCASSLPTNNEQFFGPGTRLTVL.

This clone turned up a few times. This chain joins TRBV12-3 or TRBV12-4 and TRBJ1-1; the D is unclear. The ends were cut back, 7 bases at V and 6 bases at J, with 15 bases in the middle. CDR3 size: 13 residues. CDR3 bases: TGTGCCAGCATCATAAAAGGGAGGGCTGAAGCTTTCTTT. Translating gives CASIIKGRAEAFF.

The chain is built from TRBV6-4 and TRBJ1-2, with 8 bases that match TRBD1. Trimming at V came to 7 bases and at J to 11 bases, leaving 9 bases not matched to a gene. Germline assignment: CDR1 MRHNA and CDR2 SNTAGT. The CDR3 totals 12 residues. The CDR3 is CASTSRTGIYTF. CDR3 nucleotide sequence: TGTGCCAGCACTTCAAGGACAGGGATTTACACCTTC.

Here the CDR3 reads CASSLSAGNIQYF. CDR3 sequence (DNA): TGCGCCAGCAGCTTGTCAGCAGGGAACATTCAGTACTTC. This chain connects TRBV5-1 to TRBJ2-4, with a weak D call TRBD1 (5 bases). Germline-derived CDR1 and CDR2 are SGHRS and YFSETQ. The length of the CDR3 is 13 residues. Deletions cut 1 base from V and 7 bases from J, with 9 bases between.

The rearrangement joins TRBV18 to TRBJ1-1; D is perhaps TRBD1 (6 bases). V was cut by 2 bases and J by 5 bases, with 9 bases left in between. CDR3 length equals 13 residues. The germline V gene has CDR1 KGHSH and CDR2 LQKENI. The CDR3 loop reads CASSPRGSTEAFF. CDR3 in DNA: TGTGCCAGCTCACCAAGGGGGTCGACTGAAGCTTTCTTT.

V usage is TRBV7-8 and J usage is TRBJ2-5; TRBD2 matches at 13 bases. CDR3 length: 17 amino acids. The J segment lost 4 bases and the V segment lost 6 bases, leaving 11 bases of the junction unmatched. Per germline, CDR1 SGHVS and CDR2 FQNEAQ. This CDR3 is CASRKTGTSGVRETQYF. Here the CDR3 DNA reads TGTGCCAGCAGGAAGACCGGGACTAGCGGGGTTCGAGAGACCCAGTACTTC.

The chain links TRBV19 to TRBJ2-5, with 9 bases fitting TRBD2. The germline gives CDR1 LNHDA, CDR2 SQIVND (reference sequence). Trimming at V came to 3 bases and at J to 5 bases, leaving 10 bases not matched to a gene. The CDR3 spans 16 residues. The CDR3 nucleotides read TGTGCCAGTAGTATTGCAGCAGGCGGGGGGGCTGAGACCCAGTACTTC. Translated, it gives CASSIAAGGGAETQYF.

J is TRBJ2-3 and V is TRBV7-2, with D maybe TRBD2 (6 bases). The CDR3 loop spans 14 amino acids. Germline V lookup: CDR1 SGHTA, CDR2 FQGNSA. Deletions cut 1 base from V and 4 bases from J, with 9 bases between. CDR3 nucleotide sequence: TGTGCCAGCAGCTTAGATAGGAGGGCAGATACGCAGTATTTT. It is translated as CASSLDRRADTQYF.

This chain links TRBV18 with TRBJ1-1; tentatively, D is TRBD1 (6 bases). This CDR3 is 12 amino acids long. V gave up 2 bases and J gave up 7 bases, with 8 bases separating them. Germline V gene data show CDR1 as KGHSH and CDR2 as LQKENI. CDR3 sequence reads: CASSPETGEAFF. In DNA form, the CDR3 reads TGTGCCAGCTCACCAGAGACAGGTGAAGCTTTCTTT. The complete variable domain, with remaining parts taken from reference TRBV18 and TRBJ1-1, reads NAGVMQNPRHLVRRRGQEARLRCSPMKGHSHVYWYRQLPEEGLKFMVYLQKENIIDESGMPKERFSAEFPKEGPSILRIQQVVRGDSAAYFCASSPETGEAFFGQGTRLTVV.

This chain links TRBV10-3 with TRBJ1-1, with TRBD1 matching over 8 bases. Trimming cost V 7 bases and J 5 bases; bases outside gene matches: 12. The CDR3 contains 15 residues. Germline V CDR1 and CDR2: ENHRY, SYGVKD. The CDR3 loop reads CAITRDRPPRTEAFF. In DNA, the CDR3 is TGTGCCATCACTAGGGACAGGCCACCGCGTACTGAAGCTTTCTTT.

V gene TRBV19 combines with J gene TRBJ1-1, with D tentatively TRBD1 (6 bases). V was trimmed by 5 bases and J by 0 bases, leaving 19 bases between them. The germline gives CDR1 LNHDA, CDR2 SQIVND (reference sequence). The CDR3 length is 17 residues. This chain's CDR3 is CASSPRGLGPMNTEAFF. In DNA, the CDR3 is TGTGCCAGTAGTCCCAGGGGTTTGGGTCCCATGAACACTGAAGCTTTCTTT.